This passage covers 6 T cell receptor beta chains from one sample sequenced in a study of shared clonotypes between healthy human individuals (dated by TCRdb to between 2020 and 2021). The library was produced with the immunoSEQ multiplex PCR assay. TCRdb limited this immuneACCESS table to in-frame rearrangements with V and J called. A share of clones is missing; checked studies link under half to unresolved V genes, and the rest is unexplained. This sample lists about 1.9 million clones; 80% to 95% were detected once. In total, the top ten clones hold more than 1.5% of the sample. For the CD8 naive samples, CD45RO-negative cells were positively selected for CCR7, yielding a CD45RA+CCR7+ population from which TemRA cells were excluded. The material sequenced was naive CD8+ T cells from PBMCs. The label giving this sample's cell subset or site can be read as: CD45RA+CCR7+. These receptors all come from a man aged 18 to 29 in good health. Some clones in this sample may be carry-over from other donors' samples.

On this clone itself: Other DNA sequences in this sample translate to the same CDR3. As DNA, the CDR3 is TGTGCCACCAGCAGAGGGACCTACGAGCAGTACTTC. Amino acid sequence: CATSRGTYEQYF. The chain couples TRBV15 to TRBJ2-7; D is unclear. In germline, CDR1 is LNHNV, CDR2 YYDKDF (reference sequence). With 1 base removed from V and 2 bases from J, the gap between germline ends came to 3 bases. There are 12 residues in the CDR3. Supplemented by reference TRBV15 and TRBJ2-7, the full variable domain reads DAMVIQNPRYQVTQFGKPVTLSCSQTLNHNVMYWYQQKSSQAPKLLFHYYDKDFNNEADTPDNFQSRRPNTSFCFLDIRSPGLGDTAMYLCATSRGTYEQYFGPGTRLTVT.

V gene TRBV7-9 combines with J gene TRBJ2-1; 8 bases match TRBD1. V was pared by 4 bases and J by 9 bases, with 14 bases of the junction left unmatched. The germline V gene has CDR1 SEHNR and CDR2 FQNEAQ (reference sequence). The CDR3 length is 16 residues. CDR3 region: CASSWQPGQGFIEQFF. The CDR3 coding sequence is TGTGCCAGCAGCTGGCAGCCAGGACAGGGATTCATTGAGCAGTTCTTC. The variable domain in full, with the rest retrieved from reference TRBV7-9 and TRBJ2-1, is DTGVSQNPRHKITKRGQNVTFRCDPISEHNRLYWYRQTLGQGPEFLTYFQNEAQLEKSRLLSDRFSAERPKGSFSTLEIQRTEQGDSAMYLCASSWQPGQGFIEQFFGPGTRLTVL.

This sequence joins TRBV7-8 and TRBJ2-7; 9 nucleotides match TRBD2. CDR1 and CDR2 (germline): SGHVS, FQNEAQ. The CDR3 length is 15 residues. V dropped 4 bases and J dropped 1; count of bases not matched to a gene: 5. CDR3: CASSSGLAFSYEQYF. The CDR3 region has the DNA TGTGCCAGCAGCTCAGGACTAGCGTTTTCCTACGAGCAGTACTTC. Combining the CDR3 with reference TRBV7-8 and TRBJ2-7 gives the whole variable domain GAGVSQSPRYKVAKRGQDVALRCDPISGHVSLFWYQQALGQGPEFLTYFQNEAQLDKSGLPSDRFFAERPEGSVSTLKIQRTQQEDSAVYLCASSSGLAFSYEQYFGPGTRLTVT.

The chain employs TRBV28 and TRBJ2-7; the D gene is possibly TRBD2 (6 bases). The germline V gene has CDR1 MDHEN and CDR2 SYDVKM. Trimming took off 1 base at V and 7 bases at J, with 20 bases between the two ends. This CDR3 contains 16 residues. The CDR3 here is CASSLFGLSARGEQYF. CDR3 bases: TGTGCCAGCAGTTTATTTGGTCTTAGCGCCCGGGGGGAGCAGTACTTC.

Regarding this clone: At the DNA level, this CDR3 is encoded by other sequences in the same sample as well. Here the CDR3 DNA reads TGTGCCAGCAGTTACGGGGGAGGGTATGGCTACACCTTC. Translating gives CASSYGGGYGYTF. V gene TRBV6-5 combines with J gene TRBJ1-2, with a tentative D call TRBD1 (5 bases). Germline V lookup: CDR1 MNHEY, CDR2 SVGAGI. The CDR3 spans 13 residues. V lost 2 bases and J 5 bases, leaving 9 bases between the germline ends.

This sequence joins TRBV9 and TRBJ2-7; no clear D gene. The CDR3 has 14 residues. Germline CDR1 SGDLS, CDR2 YYNGEE. V was trimmed by 3 bases and J by 3 bases, leaving 13 bases between them. CDR3 region: CASSDGVSGYEQYF. The CDR3 nucleotides are TGTGCCAGCAGCGACGGAGTCTCCGGCTACGAGCAGTACTTC.